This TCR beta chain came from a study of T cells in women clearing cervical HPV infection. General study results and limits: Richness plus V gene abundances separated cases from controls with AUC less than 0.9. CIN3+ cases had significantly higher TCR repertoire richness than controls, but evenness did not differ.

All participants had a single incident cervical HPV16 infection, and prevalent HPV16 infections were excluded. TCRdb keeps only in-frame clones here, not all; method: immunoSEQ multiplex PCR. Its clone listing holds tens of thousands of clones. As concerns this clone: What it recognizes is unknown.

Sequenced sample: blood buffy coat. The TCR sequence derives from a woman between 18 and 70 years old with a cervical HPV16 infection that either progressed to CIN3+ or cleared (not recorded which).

This chain's CDR3 is CASSFRGEQETQYF. The CDR3 bases that were read are TGTGCCAGCAGTTTTCGGGGGGAACAAGAGACC. The rearrangement links TRBV6-2 or TRBV6-3 to TRBJ2-5; 7 bases agree with TRBD2. The read finishes 3 residues shy of the CDR3 end, and the germline J gene is used to complete it. CDR1 and CDR2 (germline): MNHEY, SVGEGT. CDR3 length equals 14 residues. Trimming at V came to 4 bases and at J to 2 bases, leaving 4 bases not matched to a gene.